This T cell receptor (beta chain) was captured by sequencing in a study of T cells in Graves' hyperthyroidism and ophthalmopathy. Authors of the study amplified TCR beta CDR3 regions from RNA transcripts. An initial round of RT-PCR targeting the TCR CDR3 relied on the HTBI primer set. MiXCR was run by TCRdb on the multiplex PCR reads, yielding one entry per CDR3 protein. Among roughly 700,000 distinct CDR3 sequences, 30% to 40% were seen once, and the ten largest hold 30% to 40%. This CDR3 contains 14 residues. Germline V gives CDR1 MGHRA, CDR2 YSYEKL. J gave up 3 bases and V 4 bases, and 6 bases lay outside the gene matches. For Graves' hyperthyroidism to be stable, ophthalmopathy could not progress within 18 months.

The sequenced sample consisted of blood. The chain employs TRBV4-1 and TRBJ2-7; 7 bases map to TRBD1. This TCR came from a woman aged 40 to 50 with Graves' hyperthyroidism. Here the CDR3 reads CASSLRGNVYEQYF. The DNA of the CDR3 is TGCGCCAGCAGCCTCAGGGGGAACGTCTACGAGCAGTACTTC.